A selection of T cell receptor beta chains follows, all from one sample in a study of blood T cell repertoires in COVID-19. The assay was immunoSEQ multiplex PCR, and TCRdb's table has in-frame clones only and misses some. Here the sample spans roughly 170,000 clones, about nine tenths being singletons. Specimen: peripheral blood. The origin of the receptors is a man aged 70 or older with active or convalescent COVID-19. The CDR3 runs from the conserved cysteine through the conserved F or W. The D gene is left open where the match is weak. Expanded clones are given a class, and other clones once, few, many or no size at all.

>TRBJ2-1|TRBV18|TRBD1|.
CASSPRQGNEQFF
TGTGCCAGCTCGCCTAGACAGGGGAATGAGCAGTTCTTC
>TRBJ1-1|TRBV12-5|.|.
CASGYGSTEAFF
TGTGCTAGTGGTTATGGGAGCACTGAAGCTTTCTTT
>TRBJ1-1|TRBV7-3|TRBD1|.
CASSTRGLNTEAFF
TGTGCCAGCAGCACCAGGGGGCTGAACACTGAAGCTTTCTTT
>TRBJ2-3|TRBV18|.|.
CASSPPRLGTDTQYF
TGTGCCAGCTCACCACCTCGTCTCGGCACAGATACGCAGTATTTT
>TRBJ1-2|TRBV7-9|.|once
CASSSRQVYGYTF
TGTGCCAGCAGCAGTAGACAGGTTTATGGCTACACCTTC
>TRBJ2-7|TRBV6-2/TRBV6-3|TRBD1|once
CASSRDRTEQYF
TGTGCCAGCAGCCGGGACAGAACCGAGCAGTACTTC
>TRBJ1-2|TRBV18|.|once
CASSPEDRPFPLGDGYTF
TGTGCCAGCTCACCGGAAGACAGGCCCTTCCCCCTTGGTGATGGCTACACCTTC
>TRBJ2-7|TRBV28|.|once
CASSYLDKQYF
TGTGCCAGCAGTTATTTGGACAAGCAGTACTTC
>TRBJ1-2|TRBV20-1|TRBD1|.
CSASPTGVFKDTF
TGCAGTGCTAGTCCGACAGGGGTGTTTAAGGACACCTTC
>TRBJ1-5|TRBV12-5|TRBD1|.
CASGSGQKNQPQHF
TGTGCTAGTGGTTCGGGACAGAAAAATCAGCCCCAGCATTTT
>TRBJ1-1|TRBV19|.|once
CASSTRGRTEAFF
TGTGCCAGTAGTACACGGGGTCGCACTGAAGCTTTCTTT
>TRBJ2-2|TRBV29-1|.|.
CSVLRAGELFF
TGCAGCGTTCTGAGGGCCGGGGAGCTGTTTTTT
>TRBJ1-2|TRBV6-5|TRBD1|few
CASTIQPGQPNDYTF
TGTGCCAGCACCATACAACCGGGACAGCCTAATGACTACACCTTC
>TRBJ1-2|TRBV19|.|many
CASSFRLNYGYTF
TGTGCCAGTAGCTTCCGACTTAACTATGGCTACACCTTC
>TRBJ2-1|TRBV4-3|TRBD2|.
CASSQPNSGGRDEQFF
TGCGCCAGCAGCCAACCGAACAGCGGGGGAAGGGATGAGCAGTTCTTC
>TRBJ1-2|TRBV6-5|TRBD1|.
CASSYSGTDNGYTF
TGTGCCAGCAGTTACTCCGGGACAGATAATGGCTACACCTTC
>TRBJ2-7|TRBV24-1|.|.
CATSDLHSYEQYF
TGTGCCACCAGTGATTTGCACAGTTACGAGCAGTACTTC
>TRBJ2-1|TRBV5-1|.|.
CASSALGAYEQFF
TGCGCCAGCAGTGCCCTAGGGGCGTATGAGCAGTTCTTC
>TRBJ2-4|TRBV3-1/TRBV3-2|.|.
CASSLNAGGNIQYF
TGTGCCAGCAGCCTTAACGCCGGGGGAAACATTCAGTACTTC
>TRBJ2-3|TRBV19|TRBD2|.
CASSISGGGTDTQYF
TGTGCCAGTAGTATAAGCGGCGGGGGGACGGATACGCAGTATTTT
>TRBJ2-5|TRBV25-1|.|.
CASSLQGAETQYF
TGTGCCAGCAGCCTACAGGGAGCAGAGACCCAGTACTTC
>TRBJ1-5|TRBV5-6|.|.
CASSFGHRISNQPQHF
TGTGCCAGCAGCTTTGGTCACAGGATTAGCAATCAGCCCCAGCATTTT
>TRBJ2-1|TRBV6-5|TRBD2|.
CASRLAGDPYNEQFF
TGTGCCAGCAGATTAGCGGGGGACCCCTACAATGAGCAGTTCTTC
>TRBJ2-7|TRBV7-2|TRBD1|.
CASSLNRDRVYEQYF
TGTGCCAGCAGCTTAAACCGGGACAGGGTTTATGAGCAGTACTTC
>TRBJ2-7|TRBV15|TRBD1|.
CATSTSGTGKIYEQYF
TGTGCCACCAGCACTTCCGGGACAGGGAAGATCTACGAGCAGTACTTC
>TRBJ2-5|TRBV15|TRBD2|.
CATSRDLAGLFKETQYF
TGTGCCACCAGCAGAGATCTAGCGGGGCTATTCAAAGAGACCCAGTACTTC
>TRBJ2-1|TRBV20-1|.|.
CSASPGRNEQFF
TGCAGTGCTAGTCCAGGGAGGAATGAGCAGTTCTTC
>TRBJ1-2|TRBV28|.|.
CASWDSRAYGYTF
TGTGCCAGTTGGGACTCCCGCGCCTATGGCTACACCTTC
>TRBJ2-1|TRBV28|.|.
CASSLGTGLDTNEQFF
TGTGCCAGCAGTTTAGGCACAGGGCTGGACACGAATGAGCAGTTCTTC
>TRBJ2-3|TRBV4-3|.|.
CASSQEGGGKDTQYF
TGCGCCAGCAGCCAAGAAGGAGGGGGCAAGGATACGCAGTATTTT
>TRBJ1-1|TRBV18|TRBD1|.
CASSLAKDRDTEAFF
TGTGCCAGCTCACTCGCCAAGGACAGGGACACTGAAGCTTTCTTT
>TRBJ1-2|TRBV2|.|.
CASSDNTVSGYTF
TGTGCCAGCAGTGATAATACTGTATCTGGCTACACCTTC
>TRBJ1-3|TRBV28|.|.
CASRQDTSGNTIYF
TGTGCCAGCAGACAGGACACCTCTGGAAACACCATATATTTT
>TRBJ2-1|TRBV7-6|.|.
CASSYRQALSSYNEQFF
TGTGCCAGCAGCTACCGACAGGCCTTGAGCTCCTACAATGAGCAGTTCTTC
>TRBJ2-1|TRBV12-3/TRBV12-4|.|.
CASSIQGAQFF
TGTGCCAGCAGTATCCAAGGGGCCCAGTTCTTC
>TRBJ2-7|TRBV14|.|.
CASSQDRAGEQYF
TGTGCCAGCAGCCAAGATAGGGCGGGAGAGCAGTACTTC